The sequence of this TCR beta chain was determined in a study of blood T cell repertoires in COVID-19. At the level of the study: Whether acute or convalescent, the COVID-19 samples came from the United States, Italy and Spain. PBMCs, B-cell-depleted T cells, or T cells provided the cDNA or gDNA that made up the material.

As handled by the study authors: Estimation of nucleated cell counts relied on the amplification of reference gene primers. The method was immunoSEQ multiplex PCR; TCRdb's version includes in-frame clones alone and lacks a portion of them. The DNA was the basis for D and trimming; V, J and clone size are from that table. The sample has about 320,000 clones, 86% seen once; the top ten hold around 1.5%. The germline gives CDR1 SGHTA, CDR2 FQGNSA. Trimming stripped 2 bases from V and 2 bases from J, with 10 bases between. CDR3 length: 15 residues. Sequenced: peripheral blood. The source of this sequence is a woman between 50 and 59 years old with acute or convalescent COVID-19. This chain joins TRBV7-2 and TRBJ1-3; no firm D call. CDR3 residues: CASSLQASPGNTIYF. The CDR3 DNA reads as TGTGCCAGCAGCTTACAGGCGTCCCCTGGAAACACCATATATTTT.